This TCR beta chain originates from a study of beta chain features in type 1 diabetes. For the study at large: Healthy donors, compared against patients, showed similar age, gender and cell yields. Study-level results: Researchers could not determine here whether HLA type influences TCRB rearrangement. Among all four CD4+ subsets, Type 1 diabetes patients had TCRB CDR3s that were moderately but significantly shorter.

The isolated RNA, all of it, was reverse transcribed, so expressed TCRB transcripts were what got sequenced. The method was immunoSEQ multiplex PCR; TCRdb's version includes in-frame clones alone and lacks a portion of them. The sample records hundreds of thousands of clones, around an eighth being singletons. Notes on this clone: As yet, its antigen is unknown.

Every donor provided one heparinised blood draw, which averaged about 120 mL. V lost 3 bases, J lost 3 bases, and 12 bases lay in between. CDR3 length: 14 amino acids. Germline V gives CDR1 SGDLS, CDR2 YYNGEE. The clonotype originates from a man younger than 30 with type 1 diabetes. The sample comprised naive CD4+ T cells from blood. The chain carries TRBV9 and TRBJ1-2, with D maybe TRBD1 (5 bases). CDR3 sequence (DNA): TGTGCCAGCAGCGGACCCACAGGATACTATGGCTACACCTTC. Translated: CASSGPTGYYGYTF. The complete variable domain, with remaining parts taken from reference TRBV9 and TRBJ1-2, reads DSGVTQTPKHLITATGQRVTLRCSPRSGDLSVYWYQQSLDQGLQFLIQYYNGEERAKGNILERFSAQQFPDLHSELNLSSLELGDSALYFCASSGPTGYYGYTFGSGTRLTVV.